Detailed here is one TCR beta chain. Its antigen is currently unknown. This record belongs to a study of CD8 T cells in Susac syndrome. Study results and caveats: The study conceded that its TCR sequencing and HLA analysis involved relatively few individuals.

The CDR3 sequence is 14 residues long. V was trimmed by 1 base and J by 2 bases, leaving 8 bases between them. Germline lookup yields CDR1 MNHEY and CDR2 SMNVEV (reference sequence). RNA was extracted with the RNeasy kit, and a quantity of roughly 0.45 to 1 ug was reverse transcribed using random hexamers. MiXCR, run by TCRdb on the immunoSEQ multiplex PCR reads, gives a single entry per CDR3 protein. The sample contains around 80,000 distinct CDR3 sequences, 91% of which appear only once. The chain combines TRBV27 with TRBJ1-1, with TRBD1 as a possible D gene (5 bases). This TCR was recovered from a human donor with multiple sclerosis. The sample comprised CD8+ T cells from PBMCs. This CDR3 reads CASSLFDSNTEAFF. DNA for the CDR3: TGTGCCAGCAGTTTATTCGACAGTAACACTGAAGCTTTCTTT.